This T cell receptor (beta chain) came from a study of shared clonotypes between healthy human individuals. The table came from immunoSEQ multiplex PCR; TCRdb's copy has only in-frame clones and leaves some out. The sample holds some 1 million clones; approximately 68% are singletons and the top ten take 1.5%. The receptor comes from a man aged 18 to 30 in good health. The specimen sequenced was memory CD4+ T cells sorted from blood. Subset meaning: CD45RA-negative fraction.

The CDR3 region has the DNA TGTGCCAGCAGCGTAGTGCAAGGGGGCGGCGCTGAAGCTTTCTTT. It yields the protein CASSVVQGGGAEAFF. The genes are TRBV9 and TRBJ1-1, with TRBD1 identical over 7 bases. The CDR3 has 15 amino acids. After removal of 0 bases from V and 6 bases from J, the junction contained 8 bases not matched to a gene. Germline CDR1 SGDLS, CDR2 YYNGEE.